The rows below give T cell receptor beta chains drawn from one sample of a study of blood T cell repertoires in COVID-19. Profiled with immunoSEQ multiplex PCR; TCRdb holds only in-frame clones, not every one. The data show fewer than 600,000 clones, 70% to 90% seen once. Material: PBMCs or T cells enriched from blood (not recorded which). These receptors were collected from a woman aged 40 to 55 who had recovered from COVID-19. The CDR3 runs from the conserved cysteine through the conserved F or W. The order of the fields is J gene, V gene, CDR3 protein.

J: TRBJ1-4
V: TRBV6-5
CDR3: CASSSYRVDNEKLFF

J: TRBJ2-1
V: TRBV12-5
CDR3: CASGLGLAGDNEQFF

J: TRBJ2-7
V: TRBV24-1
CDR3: CATSAVFRGIESFYEQYF

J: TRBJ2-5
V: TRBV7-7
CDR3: CASSRGTVAQETQYF

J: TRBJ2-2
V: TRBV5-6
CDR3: CASSSSGTSWTGELFF

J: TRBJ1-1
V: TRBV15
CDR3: CATSRDGTGIVHTEAFF

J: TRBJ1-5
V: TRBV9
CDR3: CASGGGDNQPQHF

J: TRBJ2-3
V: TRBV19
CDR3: CASSGGQSNTDTQYF

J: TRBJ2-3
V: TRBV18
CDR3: CASSPATLTDTQYF

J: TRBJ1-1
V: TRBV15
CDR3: CATSRERSRTGLTTEAFF